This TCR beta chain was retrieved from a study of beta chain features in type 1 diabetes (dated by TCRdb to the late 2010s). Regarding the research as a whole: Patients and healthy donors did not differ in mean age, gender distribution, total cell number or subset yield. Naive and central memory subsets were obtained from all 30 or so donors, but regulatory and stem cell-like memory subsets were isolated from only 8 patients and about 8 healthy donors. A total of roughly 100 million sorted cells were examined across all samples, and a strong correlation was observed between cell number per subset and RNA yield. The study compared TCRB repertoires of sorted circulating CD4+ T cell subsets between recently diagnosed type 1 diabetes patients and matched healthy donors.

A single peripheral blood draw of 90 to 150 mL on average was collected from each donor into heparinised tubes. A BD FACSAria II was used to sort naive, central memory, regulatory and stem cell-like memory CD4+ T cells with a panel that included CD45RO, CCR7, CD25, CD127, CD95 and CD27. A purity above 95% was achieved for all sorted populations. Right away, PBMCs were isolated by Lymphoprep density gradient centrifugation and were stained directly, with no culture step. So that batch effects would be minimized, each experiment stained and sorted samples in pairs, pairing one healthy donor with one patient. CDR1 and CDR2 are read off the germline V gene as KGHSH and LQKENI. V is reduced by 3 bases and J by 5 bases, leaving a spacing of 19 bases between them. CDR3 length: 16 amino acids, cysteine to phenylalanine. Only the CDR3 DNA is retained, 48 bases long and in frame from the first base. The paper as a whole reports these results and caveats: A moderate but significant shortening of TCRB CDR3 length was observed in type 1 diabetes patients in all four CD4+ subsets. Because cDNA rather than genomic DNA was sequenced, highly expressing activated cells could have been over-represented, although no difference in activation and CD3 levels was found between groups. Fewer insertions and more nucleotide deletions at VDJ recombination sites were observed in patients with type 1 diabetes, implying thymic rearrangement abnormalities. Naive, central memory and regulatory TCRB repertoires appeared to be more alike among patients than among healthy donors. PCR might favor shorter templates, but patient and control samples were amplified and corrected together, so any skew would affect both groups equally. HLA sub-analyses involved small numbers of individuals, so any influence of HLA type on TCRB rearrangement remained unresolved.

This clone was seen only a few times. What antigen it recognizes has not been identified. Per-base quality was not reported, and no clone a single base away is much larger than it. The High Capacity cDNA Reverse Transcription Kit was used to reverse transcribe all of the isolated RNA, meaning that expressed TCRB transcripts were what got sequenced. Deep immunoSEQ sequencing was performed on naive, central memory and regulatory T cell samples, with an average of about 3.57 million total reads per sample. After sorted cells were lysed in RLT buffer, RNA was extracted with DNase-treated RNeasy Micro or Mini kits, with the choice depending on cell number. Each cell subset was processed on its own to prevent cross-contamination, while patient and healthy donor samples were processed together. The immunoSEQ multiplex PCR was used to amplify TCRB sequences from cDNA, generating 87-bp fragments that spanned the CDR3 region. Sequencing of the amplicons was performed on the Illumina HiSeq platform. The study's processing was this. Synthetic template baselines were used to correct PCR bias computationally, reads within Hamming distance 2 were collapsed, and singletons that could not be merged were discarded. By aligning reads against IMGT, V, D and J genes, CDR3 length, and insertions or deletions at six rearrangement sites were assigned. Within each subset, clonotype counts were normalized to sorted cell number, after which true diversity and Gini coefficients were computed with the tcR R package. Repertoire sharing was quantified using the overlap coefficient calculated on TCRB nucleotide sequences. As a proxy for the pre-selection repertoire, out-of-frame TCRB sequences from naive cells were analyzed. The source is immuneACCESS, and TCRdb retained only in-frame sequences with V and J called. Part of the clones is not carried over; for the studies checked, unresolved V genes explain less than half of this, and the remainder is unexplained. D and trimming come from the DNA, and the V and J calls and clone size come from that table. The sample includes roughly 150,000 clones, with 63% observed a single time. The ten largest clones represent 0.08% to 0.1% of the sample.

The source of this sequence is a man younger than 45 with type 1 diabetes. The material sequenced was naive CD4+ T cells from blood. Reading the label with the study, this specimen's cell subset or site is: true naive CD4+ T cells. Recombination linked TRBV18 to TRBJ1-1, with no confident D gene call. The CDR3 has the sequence CASSPRRVREGTEAFF. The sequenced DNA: TGTGCCAGCTCACCGCGTCGGGTCCGGGAAGGGACTGAAGCTTTCTTT.